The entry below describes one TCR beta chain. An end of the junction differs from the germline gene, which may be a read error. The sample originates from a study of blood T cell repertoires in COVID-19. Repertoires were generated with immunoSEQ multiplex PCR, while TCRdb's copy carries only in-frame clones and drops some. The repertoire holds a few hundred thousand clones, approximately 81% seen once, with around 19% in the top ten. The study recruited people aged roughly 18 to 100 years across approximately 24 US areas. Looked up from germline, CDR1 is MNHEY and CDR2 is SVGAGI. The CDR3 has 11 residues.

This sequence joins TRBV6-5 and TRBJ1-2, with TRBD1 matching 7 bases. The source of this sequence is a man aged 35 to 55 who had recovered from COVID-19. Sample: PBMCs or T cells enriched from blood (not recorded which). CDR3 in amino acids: CASSTGTEFAF. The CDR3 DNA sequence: TGTGCCAGCAGCACCGGGACAGAATTTGCCTTC.